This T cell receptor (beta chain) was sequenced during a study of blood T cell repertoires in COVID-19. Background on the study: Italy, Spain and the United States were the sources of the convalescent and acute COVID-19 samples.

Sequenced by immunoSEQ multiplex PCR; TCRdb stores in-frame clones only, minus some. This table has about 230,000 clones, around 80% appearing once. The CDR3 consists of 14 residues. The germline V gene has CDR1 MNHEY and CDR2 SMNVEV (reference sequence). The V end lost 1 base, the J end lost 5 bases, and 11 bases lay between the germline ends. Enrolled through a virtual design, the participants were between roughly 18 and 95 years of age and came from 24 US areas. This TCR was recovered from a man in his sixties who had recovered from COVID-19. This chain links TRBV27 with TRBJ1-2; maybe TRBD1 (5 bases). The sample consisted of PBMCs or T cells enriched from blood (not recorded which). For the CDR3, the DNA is TGTGCCAGCAGTTTATTGGCAGGGTCTTATGGCTACACCTTC. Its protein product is CASSLLAGSYGYTF.